The subject of this entry is one TCR beta chain. V was shortened by 5 bases and J by 2 bases, with 12 bases between the two germline ends. Germline V gene lookup returns CDR1 MNHEY and CDR2 SMNVEV (reference sequence). The CDR3 runs to 14 residues. The protocol was immunoSEQ multiplex PCR, while the TCRdb copy is restricted to in-frame clones and leaves out a portion. The sample records 170,000 or so clones, around 90% being singletons. The sample originates from a study of T cell responses to AZD1222 COVID-19 vaccine. The sequencing here drew on peripheral blood, taken on day 0 of AZD1222 vaccination. This sequence originates from an adult in good health. This chain connects TRBV27 to TRBJ2-5; TRBD1 is a possible D gene (6 bases). Here the CDR3 DNA reads TGTGCCAGCAGTCGAAACAGGGTTCAAGAGACCCAGTACTTC. This translates into CASSRNRVQETQYF.